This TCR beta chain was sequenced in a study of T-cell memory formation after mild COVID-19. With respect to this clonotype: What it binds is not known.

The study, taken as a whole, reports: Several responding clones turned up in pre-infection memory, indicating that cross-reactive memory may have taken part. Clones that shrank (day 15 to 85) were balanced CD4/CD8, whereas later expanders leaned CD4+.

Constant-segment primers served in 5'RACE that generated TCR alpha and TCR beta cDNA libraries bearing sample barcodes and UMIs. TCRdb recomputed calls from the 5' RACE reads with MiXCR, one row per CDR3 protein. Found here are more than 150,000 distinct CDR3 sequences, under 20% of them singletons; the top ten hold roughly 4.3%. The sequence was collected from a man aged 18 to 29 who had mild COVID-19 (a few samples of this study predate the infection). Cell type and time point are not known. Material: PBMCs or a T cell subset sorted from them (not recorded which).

CDR3 sequence reads: CSAEVRDSGYGYTF. The CDR3 DNA reads as TGCAGTGCCGAGGTCCGGGACAGTGGCTATGGCTACACCTTC. This chain uses TRBV20-1 with TRBJ1-2; 7 bases fit TRBD1. The CDR3 sequence is 14 residues long. V lost 6 bases to trimming and J lost 4 bases; unmatched junction nucleotides: 11. The germline CDR1 and CDR2 sequences are DFQATT and SNEGSKA (reference sequence).